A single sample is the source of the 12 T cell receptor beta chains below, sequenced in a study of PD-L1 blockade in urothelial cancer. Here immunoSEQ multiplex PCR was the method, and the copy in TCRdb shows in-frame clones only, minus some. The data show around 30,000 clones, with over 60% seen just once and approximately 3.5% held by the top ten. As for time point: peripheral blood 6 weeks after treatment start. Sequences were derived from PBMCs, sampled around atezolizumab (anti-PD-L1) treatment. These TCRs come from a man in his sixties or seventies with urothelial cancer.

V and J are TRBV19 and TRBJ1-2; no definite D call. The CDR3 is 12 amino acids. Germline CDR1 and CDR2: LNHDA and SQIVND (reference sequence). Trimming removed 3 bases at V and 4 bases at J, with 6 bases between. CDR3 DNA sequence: TGTGCCAGTAGTATGCGTGGCTATGGCTACACCTTC. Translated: CASSMRGYGYTF. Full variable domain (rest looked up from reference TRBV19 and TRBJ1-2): DGGITQSPKYLFRKEGQNVTLSCEQNLNHDAMYWYRQDPGQGLRLIYYSQIVNDFQKGDIAEGYSVSREKKESFPLTVTSAQKNPTAFYLCASSMRGYGYTFGSGTRLTVV.

This CDR3 is CASTPGDRPQRGYNSPLHF. CDR3 nucleotides: TGTGCCAGTACCCCGGGGGACAGGCCGCAGAGGGGATATAATTCACCCCTCCACTTT. The rearrangement uses TRBV19 and TRBJ1-6; 8 bases are a match to TRBD1. This CDR3 has 19 residues. Germline CDR1 and CDR2: LNHDA and SQIVND (reference sequence). The V segment lost 7 bases and the J segment 4 bases; nucleotides outside the gene matches: 18.

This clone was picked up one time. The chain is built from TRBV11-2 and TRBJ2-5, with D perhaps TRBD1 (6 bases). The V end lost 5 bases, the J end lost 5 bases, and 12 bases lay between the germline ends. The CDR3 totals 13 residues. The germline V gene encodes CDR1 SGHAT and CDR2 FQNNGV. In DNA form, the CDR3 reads TGTGCCAGCAGCACTTGGACAGAGGAGACCCAGTACTTC. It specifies CASSTWTEETQYF.

In DNA, the CDR3 is TGTGCCAGGCCAGGGCCCTCTGGGGCCAACGTCCTGACTTTC. Its translation: CARPGPSGANVLTF. The chain combines TRBV19 with TRBJ2-6; D might be TRBD1 (5 bases). This CDR3 is built from 14 residues. V lost 9 bases to trimming and J lost 0 bases, with 9 bases between them. Germline V lookup: CDR1 LNHDA, CDR2 SQIVND (reference sequence).

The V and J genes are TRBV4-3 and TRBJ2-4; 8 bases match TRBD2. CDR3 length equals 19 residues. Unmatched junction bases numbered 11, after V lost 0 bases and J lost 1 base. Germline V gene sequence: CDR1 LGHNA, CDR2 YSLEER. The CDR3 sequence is CASSQDSRAGGGAKNIQYF. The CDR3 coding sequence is TGCGCCAGCAGCCAAGATAGTCGCGCGGGGGGCGGGGCCAAAAACATTCAGTACTTC.

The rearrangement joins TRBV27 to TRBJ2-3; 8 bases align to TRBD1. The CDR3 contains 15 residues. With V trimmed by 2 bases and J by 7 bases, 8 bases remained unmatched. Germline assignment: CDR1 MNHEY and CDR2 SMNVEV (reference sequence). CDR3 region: CASSLERQGANTQYF. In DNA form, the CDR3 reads TGTGCCAGCAGTTTAGAAAGGCAGGGGGCCAATACGCAGTATTTT.

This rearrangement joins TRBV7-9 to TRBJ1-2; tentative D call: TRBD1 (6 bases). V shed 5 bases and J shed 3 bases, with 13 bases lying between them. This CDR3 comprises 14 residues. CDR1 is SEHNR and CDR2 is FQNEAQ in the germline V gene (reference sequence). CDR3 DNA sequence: TGTGCCAGCAGCGACACGGACAGAGACTATGGCTACACCTTC. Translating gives CASSDTDRDYGYTF.

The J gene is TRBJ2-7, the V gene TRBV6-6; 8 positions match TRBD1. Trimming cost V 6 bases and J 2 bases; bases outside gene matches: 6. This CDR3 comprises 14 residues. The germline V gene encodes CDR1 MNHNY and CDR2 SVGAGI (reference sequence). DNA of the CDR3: TGTGCCAGCAGAGTAGACAGGGGTGCCTACGAGCAGTACTTC. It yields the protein CASRVDRGAYEQYF.

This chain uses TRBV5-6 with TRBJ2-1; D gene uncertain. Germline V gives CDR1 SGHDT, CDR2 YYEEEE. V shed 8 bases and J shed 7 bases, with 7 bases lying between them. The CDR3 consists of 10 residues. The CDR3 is CASGENEQFF. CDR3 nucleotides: TGTGCCAGTGGAGAAAATGAGCAGTTCTTC. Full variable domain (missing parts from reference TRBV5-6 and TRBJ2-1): DAGVTQSPTHLIKTRGQQVTLRCSPKSGHDTVSWYQQALGQGPQFIFQYYEEEERQRGNFPDRFSGHQFPNYSSELNVNALLLGDSALYLCASGENEQFFGPGTRLTVL.

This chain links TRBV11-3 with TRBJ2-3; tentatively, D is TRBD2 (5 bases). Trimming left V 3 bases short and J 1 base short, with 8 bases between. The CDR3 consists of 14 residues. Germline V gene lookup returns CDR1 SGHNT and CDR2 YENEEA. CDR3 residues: CASSFMRGTDTQYF. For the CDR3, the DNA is TGTGCCAGCAGCTTTATGCGGGGCACAGATACGCAGTATTTT.

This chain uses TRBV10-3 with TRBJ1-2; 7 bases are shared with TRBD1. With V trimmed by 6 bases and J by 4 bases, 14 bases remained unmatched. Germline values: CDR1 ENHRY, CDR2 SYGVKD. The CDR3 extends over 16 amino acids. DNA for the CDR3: TGTGCCATCAGCGGAGGGGGACAGAAGGGGGGCTATGGCTACACCTTC. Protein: CAISGGGQKGGYGYTF.

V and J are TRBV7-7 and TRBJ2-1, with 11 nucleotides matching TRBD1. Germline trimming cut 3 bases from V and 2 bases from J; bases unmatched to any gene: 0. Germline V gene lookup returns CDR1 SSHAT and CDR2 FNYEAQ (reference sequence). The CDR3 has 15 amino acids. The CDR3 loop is CASSLGQGAYNEQFF. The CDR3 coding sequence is TGTGCCAGCAGCTTGGGACAGGGGGCCTACAATGAGCAGTTCTTC. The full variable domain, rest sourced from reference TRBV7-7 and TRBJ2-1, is GAGVSQSPRYKVTKRGQDVTLRCDPISSHATLYWYQQALGQGPEFLTYFNYEAQPDKSGLPSDRFSAERPEGSISTLTIQRTEQRDSAMYRCASSLGQGAYNEQFFGPGTRLTVL.